The entry below gives a single T cell receptor (beta chain) sequence along with its context. This clone was seen just once. Its antigen target is currently unknown. Base qualities are not provided; no much larger clone lies one nucleotide away. The sample contains more than one DNA sequence encoding this CDR3. The collaborating institutions used their own protocols to collect whole blood in K2EDTA tubes. For TCRbeta analysis, collaborators shipped samples as frozen whole blood, isolated PBMCs, or DNA extracted from either of those sample types. The data originate from a study of blood T cell repertoires in COVID-19 (dated by TCRdb to the early 2020s). A note on the overall study: Samples from collaborators originated in the United States, Italy and Spain and spanned both the acute and convalescent phases of COVID-19. The dataset comprised deeply sampled blood TCRbeta repertoires from subjects exposed to, actively infected with, or recovered from COVID-19. The samples were drawn from the first 160 participants of the ongoing ImmuneRACE study and from under 1,500 subjects provided by 6 global collaborators. A de-identified subject ID, COVID-19 status, age in years and sex were almost always included in the sample metadata. The material from the prospective study consisted of cDNA or gDNA derived from T cells, B-cell-depleted T cells, or PBMCs. The repertoires were released in a freely available public database meant as a resource for research on the immune response to SARS-CoV-2. Where HLA class I and class II types were available, the types were taken from metadata supplied by the sample provider, not from assay-based typing. General study outcomes and caveats: The quantity of clinical and demographic metadata differed by source and by participant and was supplied without curation.

Looking up the germline V gene yields CDR1 SGHVS and CDR2 FNYEAQ. Spanning cysteine to phenylalanine, the CDR3 consists of 13 amino acids. Just the 39-base CDR3 DNA is kept, in frame starting at base 1. V drops 5 bases and J drops 1 base, leaving 8 bases in between. TCRbeta CDR3 regions were amplified from genomic DNA using the immunoSEQ Assay, a bias-controlled multiplex PCR. The authors' analysis ran thus. Within the assay, amplification of reference gene primers was used to estimate how many nucleated cells each sample contained. To quantify the absolute abundance of each unique TCRbeta CDR3 rearrangement, sequence reads were collapsed and filtered. For each sample, productive Simpson clonality was calculated by taking the square root of Simpson's diversity index across productive rearrangements. TCRdb took this table from immuneACCESS and kept in-frame rearrangements with V and J called. Such tables lack part of the clones; where checked against another copy, unresolved V genes explain under half of the gap, and the rest is unexplained. That table is the source of V, J and clone size, and D and trimming were worked out from the DNA. Here the sample has some 38,000 clones; approximately 86% occur a single time. The ten largest clonotypes hold 4.8% of the sample.

The chain links TRBV7-6 with TRBJ1-1, with the identity of the D gene unclear. Sample: peripheral blood. The TCR sequence derives from a man aged 45 to 65 with active COVID-19. In nucleotides, the sequence is TGTGCCAGCAGCACCCAGGAGAACACTGAAGCTTTCTTT. Its product reads: CASSTQENTEAFF.